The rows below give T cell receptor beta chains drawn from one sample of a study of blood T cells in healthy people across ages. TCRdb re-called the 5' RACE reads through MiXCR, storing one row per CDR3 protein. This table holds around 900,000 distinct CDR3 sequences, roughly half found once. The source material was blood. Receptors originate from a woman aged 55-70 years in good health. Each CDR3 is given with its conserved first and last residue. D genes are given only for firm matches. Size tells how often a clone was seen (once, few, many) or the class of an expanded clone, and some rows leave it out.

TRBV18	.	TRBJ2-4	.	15	CASSPPGIAKNIQYF	TGTGCCAGCTCACCGCCAGGCATAGCCAAAAACATTCAGTACTTC
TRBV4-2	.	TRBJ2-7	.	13	CASSQDRRDEQYF	TGTGCCAGCAGCCAAGATAGGCGGGACGAGCAGTACTTC
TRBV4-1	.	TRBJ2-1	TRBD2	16	CASSQVPGTSNTGQFF	TGCGCCAGCAGCCAAGTACCCGGGACTAGCAATACGGGGCAGTTCTTC
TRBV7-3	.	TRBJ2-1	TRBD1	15	CASSPPGTGGNEQFF	TGTGCCAGCAGCCCCCCCGGGACAGGGGGCAATGAGCAGTTCTTC
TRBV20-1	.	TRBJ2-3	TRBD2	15	CSARDLAGETDTQYF	TGCAGTGCTAGAGATCTGGCGGGAGAGACAGATACGCAGTATTTT
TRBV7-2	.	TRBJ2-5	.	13	CASSRTGPFMQYF	TGTGCCAGCAGCCGAACGGGGCCTTTTATGCAGTACTTC
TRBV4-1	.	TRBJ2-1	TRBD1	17	CASSQDYGTGVNNEQFF	TGCGCCAGCAGCCAAGATTACGGGACAGGGGTCAACAATGAGCAGTTCTTC
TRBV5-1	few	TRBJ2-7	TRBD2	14	CASSAASAGDEQYF	TGCGCCAGCAGCGCGGCGTCTGCGGGGGATGAGCAGTACTTC
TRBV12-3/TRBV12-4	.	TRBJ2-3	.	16	CASSLGRAPSTDTQYF	TGTGCCAGCAGTTTGGGCAGGGCCCCTAGCACAGATACGCAGTATTTT
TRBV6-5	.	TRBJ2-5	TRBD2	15	CASSPGLARLMAQYF	TGTGCCAGCAGTCCGGGACTAGCGCGCTTAATGGCCCAGTACTTC
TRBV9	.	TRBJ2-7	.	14	CASSGLRAAREQYF	TGTGCCAGCAGCGGGCTCCGGGCAGCACGCGAGCAGTACTTC
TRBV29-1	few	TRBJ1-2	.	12	CSVPKDRDGYTF	TGCAGCGTACCAAAGGACCGGGATGGCTACACCTTC
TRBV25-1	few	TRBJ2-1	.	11	CASSEYQGQFF	TGTGCCAGCAGTGAATACCAGGGGCAGTTCTTC
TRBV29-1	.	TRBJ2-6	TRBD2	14	CSGGGGSGANVLTF	TGCAGCGGTGGGGGGGGCTCTGGGGCCAACGTCCTGACTTTC
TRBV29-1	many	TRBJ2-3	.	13	CSVVAVSGDTQYF	TGCAGCGTTGTCGCCGTGAGTGGAGATACGCAGTATTTT
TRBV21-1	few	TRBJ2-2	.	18	CASSKVGTGVKNTGELFF	TGTGCCAGCAGCAAAGTAGGGACAGGGGTCAAGAACACCGGGGAGCTGTTTTTT
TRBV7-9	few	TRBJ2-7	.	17	CASSNLAIGSPPYEQYF	TGTGCCAGCAGCAACCTCGCCATCGGGAGCCCCCCCTACGAGCAGTACTTC
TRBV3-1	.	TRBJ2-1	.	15	CASSQGSGGWNEQFF	TGTGCCAGCAGCCAAGGTTCCGGGGGATGGAATGAGCAGTTCTTC
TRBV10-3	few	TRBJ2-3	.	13	CAISVEYTDTQYF	TGTGCCATCAGTGTGGAATACACAGATACGCAGTATTTT
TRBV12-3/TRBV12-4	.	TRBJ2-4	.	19	CASTTIGGGVGLAKNIQYF	TGTGCCAGCACCACTATCGGGGGCGGGGTGGGGCTAGCCAAAAACATTCAGTACTTC
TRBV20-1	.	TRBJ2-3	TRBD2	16	CSARRPSGTSTDTQYF	TGCAGTGCTAGGCGTCCTAGCGGAACTAGCACAGATACGCAGTATTTT
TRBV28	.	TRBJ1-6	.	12	CASGAASLPLHF	TGTGCCAGTGGGGCAGCCTCGTTGCCCCTCCACTTT
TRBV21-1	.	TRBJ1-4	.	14	CASSTRASNEKLFF	TGTGCCAGCAGCACCAGGGCGTCTAATGAAAAACTGTTTTTT
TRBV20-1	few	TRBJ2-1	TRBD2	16	CSAMSPSGIAYNEQFF	TGCAGTGCTATGAGTCCTAGCGGGATCGCCTACAATGAGCAGTTCTTC